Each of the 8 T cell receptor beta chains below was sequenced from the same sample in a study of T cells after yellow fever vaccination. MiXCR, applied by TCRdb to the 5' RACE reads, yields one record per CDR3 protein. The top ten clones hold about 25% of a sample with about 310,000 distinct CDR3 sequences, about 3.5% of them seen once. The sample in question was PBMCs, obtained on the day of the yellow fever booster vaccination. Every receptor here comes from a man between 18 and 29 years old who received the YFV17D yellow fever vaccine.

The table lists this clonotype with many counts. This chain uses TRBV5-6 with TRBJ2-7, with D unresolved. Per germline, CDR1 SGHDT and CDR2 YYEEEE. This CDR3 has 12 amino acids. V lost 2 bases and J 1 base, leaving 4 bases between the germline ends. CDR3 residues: CASSFRSYEQYV. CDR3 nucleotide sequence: TGTGCCAGCAGCTTCAGGTCCTACGAGCAGTACGTC.

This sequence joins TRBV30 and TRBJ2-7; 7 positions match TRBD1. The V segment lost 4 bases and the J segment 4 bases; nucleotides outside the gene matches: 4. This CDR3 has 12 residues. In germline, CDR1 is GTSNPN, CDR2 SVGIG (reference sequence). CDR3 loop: CAWKGQPYEQYF. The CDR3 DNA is TGTGCCTGGAAGGGACAGCCTTACGAGCAGTACTTC.

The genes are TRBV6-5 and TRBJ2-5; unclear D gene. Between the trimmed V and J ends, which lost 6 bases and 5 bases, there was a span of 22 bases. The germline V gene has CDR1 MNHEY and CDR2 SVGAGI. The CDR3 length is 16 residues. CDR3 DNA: TGTGCCAGCAGCTCCACCCCAGCCGCCTTGGTGGAGACCCAGTACTTC. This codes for CASSSTPAALVETQYF.

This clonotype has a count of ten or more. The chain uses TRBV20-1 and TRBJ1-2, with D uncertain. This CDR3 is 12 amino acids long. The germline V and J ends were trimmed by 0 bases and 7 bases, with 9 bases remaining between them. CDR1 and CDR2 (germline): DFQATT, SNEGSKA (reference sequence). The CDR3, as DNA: TGCAGTGCTAGAGATAATGGGGTTGGCTACACCTTC. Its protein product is CSARDNGVGYTF.

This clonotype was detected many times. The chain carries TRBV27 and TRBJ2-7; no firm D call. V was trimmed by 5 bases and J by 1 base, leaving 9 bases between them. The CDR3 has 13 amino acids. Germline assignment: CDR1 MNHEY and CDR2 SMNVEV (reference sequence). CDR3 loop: CASSHGPSYEQYV. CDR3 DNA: TGTGCCAGCAGTCACGGGCCATCCTACGAGCAGTACGTC.

The CDR3 sequence: CASSPYYIFGARTDTQYF. The CDR3 DNA sequence: TGTGCCAGTAGCCCGTATTACATCTTCGGGGCTCGCACAGATACGCAGTATTTT. The V and J genes are TRBV19 and TRBJ2-3; D possibly uses TRBD1 or TRBD2 (5 bases each). Germline V gives CDR1 LNHDA, CDR2 SQIVND (reference sequence). V was shortened by 6 bases and J by 1 base, with 23 bases between the two germline ends. This CDR3 has 18 residues.

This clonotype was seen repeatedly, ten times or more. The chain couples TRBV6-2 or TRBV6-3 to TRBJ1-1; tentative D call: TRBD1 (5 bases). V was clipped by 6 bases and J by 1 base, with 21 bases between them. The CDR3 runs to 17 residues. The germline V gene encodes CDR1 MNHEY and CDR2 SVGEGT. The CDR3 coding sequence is TGTGCCAGCAGCTCTTCGAGACAGAGCTTCCCGAACACTGAAGCTTTCTTT. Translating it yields CASSSSRQSFPNTEAFF.

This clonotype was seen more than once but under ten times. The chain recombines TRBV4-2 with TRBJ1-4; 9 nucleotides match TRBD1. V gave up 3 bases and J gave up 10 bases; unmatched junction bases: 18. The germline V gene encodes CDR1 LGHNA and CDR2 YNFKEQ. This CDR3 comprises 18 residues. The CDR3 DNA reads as TGTGCCAGCAGCCAGGACCGCGACACAGGGGGCATAAGGGGAAAACTGTTTTTT. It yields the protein CASSQDRDTGGIRGKLFF.